The 19 T cell receptor beta chains reported below all come from one sample, sequenced in a study of shared clonotypes between healthy human individuals. Sequencing used immunoSEQ multiplex PCR; TCRdb keeps in-frame clones, though not all of them. The sample comprises about 560,000 clones, roughly four fifths of which are singletons, and more than 10% rests with the top ten. The sequencing input was PBMCs. The source of these receptors is a woman aged 40-49 years in good health. Some clones in this sample may be carry-over from other donors' samples.

The rearrangement joins TRBV5-1 to TRBJ2-7; 16 bases align to TRBD2. This CDR3 has 17 residues. Trimming removed 4 bases from V and 7 bases from J; junction bases left unmatched: 11. Germline V gene sequence: CDR1 SGHRS, CDR2 YFSETQ. CDR3 region: CASSISSGTSGRGEQYF. The CDR3 DNA follows: TGCGCCAGCAGCATCTCCTCCGGGACTAGCGGGAGGGGAGAGCAGTACTTC.

CDR3 loop: CASSRASGGTADTQYF. The CDR3 DNA sequence: TGTGCCAGCAGTAGGGCTAGCGGGGGGACCGCAGATACGCAGTATTTT. This chain joins TRBV28 and TRBJ2-3, with 11 bases lining up with TRBD2. V lost 5 bases to trimming and J lost 4 bases; unmatched junction nucleotides: 8. The length of the CDR3 is 16 residues. CDR1 and CDR2 from the germline V gene are MDHEN and SYDVKM.

This sequence joins TRBV11-2 and TRBJ2-7; 7 bases fit TRBD1. The length of the CDR3 is 15 residues. V lost 4 bases to trimming and J lost 7 bases; unmatched junction nucleotides: 13. CDR1 and CDR2 from the germline V gene are SGHAT and FQNNGV. This CDR3 is CASSSLGEGAGEQYF. The CDR3 DNA follows: TGTGCCAGCAGCTCCCTCGGTGAGGGGGCGGGTGAGCAGTACTTC.

This chain connects TRBV6-5 to TRBJ2-5; 9 positions match TRBD1. The J call is uncertain, as TRBJ2-7 better fits the DNA end. Germline-derived CDR1 and CDR2 are MNHEY and SVGAGI. This CDR3 contains 15 residues. CDR3 DNA: TGTGCCAGCAGTTACACGGGGACAGGGAGGAACGAGCAGTACTTC. Translated, it gives CASSYTGTGRNEQYF.

This clone was counted between two and nine times. The J gene is TRBJ2-7, the V gene TRBV13, with 8 bases identical to TRBD1. J was trimmed by 5 bases and V by 5 bases; bases with no gene match: 11. The CDR3 runs 15 residues. CDR1 PRHDT and CDR2 FYEKMQ come from the germline V gene (reference sequence). CDR3 bases: TGTGCCAGCAGCGGCCGGACAGGGTTTGGGAACGAGCAGTACTTC. Its protein is CASSGRTGFGNEQYF.

The chain employs TRBV11-2 and TRBJ2-5; weak D call: TRBD1 (6 bases). The V end lost 4 bases, the J end lost 3 bases, and 12 bases lay between the germline ends. CDR1 and CDR2 from the germline V gene are SGHAT and FQNNGV. The CDR3 loop spans 14 amino acids. The CDR3 coding sequence is TGTGCCAGCAGCTACTACCGGGACAAAGAGACCCAGTACTTC. Its protein is CASSYYRDKETQYF.

The J gene is TRBJ1-1, the V gene TRBV9, with unresolved D. V was clipped by 2 bases and J by 7 bases, with 12 bases between them. Germline values: CDR1 SGDLS, CDR2 YYNGEE. CDR3 length: 13 residues. Here the CDR3 reads CASSVLQSHEAFF. Written as DNA, the CDR3 is TGTGCCAGCAGCGTCTTACAGTCACATGAAGCTTTCTTT.

The chain combines TRBV5-1 with TRBJ2-7; the match to TRBD1 covers 10 bases. The V segment lost 5 bases and the J segment 4 bases; nucleotides outside the gene matches: 9. The CDR3 spans 15 residues. Germline CDR1 is SGHRS and CDR2 is YFSETQ. CDR3 in DNA: TGCGCCAGCAGTCGGGACAGGGGATCAGTGTACGAGCAGTACTTC. It translates to CASSRDRGSVYEQYF. Variable domain in full (rest from reference TRBV5-1 and TRBJ2-7): KAGVTQTPRYLIKTRGQQVTLSCSPISGHRSVSWYQQTPGQGLQFLFEYFSETQRNKGNFPGRFSGRQFSNSRSEMNVSTLELGDSALYLCASSRDRGSVYEQYFGPGTRLTVT.

Of note for this clone: A single base is all that separates this from a far larger clone, so a read error is likely. The sample holds other DNA sequences that translate to the same CDR3. This rearrangement joins TRBV11-1 to TRBJ2-2; D not certain. The CDR3 loop spans 15 amino acids. The V and J ends lost 9 bases and 6 bases respectively, with 20 bases between them. The germline V gene encodes CDR1 SGHAT and CDR2 FQDESV (reference sequence). CDR3 sequence (DNA): TGTGCCAGACTTCGTCCTCCTGTTCGCGCCGGGGAGCTGTTTTTT. Translating gives CARLRPPVRAGELFF. The variable domain in full, with the rest retrieved from reference TRBV11-1 and TRBJ2-2, is EAEVAQSPRYKITEKSQAVAFWCDPISGHATLYWYRQILGQGPELLVQFQDESVVDDSQLPKDRFSAERLKGVDSTLKIQPAELGDSAMYLCARLRPPVRAGELFFGEGSRLTVL.

V gene TRBV28 combines with J gene TRBJ2-1; 8 bases fit TRBD1. The J segment lost 4 bases and the V segment lost 5 bases, leaving 7 bases of the junction unmatched. Germline CDR1 reads MDHEN; CDR2 reads SYDVKM. There are 15 residues in the CDR3. The CDR3 DNA reads TGTGCCAGCAGTCCTACAGGGGGGTGGTACAATGAGCAGTTCTTC. This translates into CASSPTGGWYNEQFF.

V gene TRBV28 combines with J gene TRBJ2-7; D not certain. The V gene lost 3 bases and the J gene lost 0 bases, with 12 bases spanning the gap. Germline CDR1 MDHEN, CDR2 SYDVKM. The CDR3 contains 15 residues. The CDR3: CASSFLGSSSYEQYF. In nucleotides, the CDR3 is TGTGCCAGCAGTTTCCTTGGCTCAAGCTCCTACGAGCAGTACTTC.

V is TRBV14 and J is TRBJ1-3; D possibly corresponds to TRBD1 (6 bases). Trimming removed 8 bases from V and 0 bases from J, with 20 bases in between. Germline CDR1 SGHDN, CDR2 FVKESK. This CDR3 spans 17 amino acids. Here the CDR3 reads CASAPMGGPNSGNTIYF. In DNA, the CDR3 is TGTGCCAGCGCGCCCATGGGGGGGCCCAACTCTGGAAACACCATATATTTT.

This chain joins TRBV7-3 and TRBJ2-3; tentatively, D is TRBD1 (6 bases). The CDR3 is 17 residues long. Looked up from germline, CDR1 is SGHTA and CDR2 is FQGTGA. The ends were cut back, 5 bases at V and 0 bases at J, with 18 bases in the middle. The CDR3 DNA is TGTGCCAGCAGCCCCATTGGGGGCGGTATCAGCACAGATACGCAGTATTTT. This gives the protein CASSPIGGGISTDTQYF.

J is TRBJ1-3 and V is TRBV9; D is possibly TRBD1 (6 bases). This CDR3 has 15 residues. Trimming left V 0 bases short and J 4 bases short, with 11 bases between. Germline CDR1 is SGDLS and CDR2 is YYNGEE. This CDR3 reads CASSVERGTGNTIYF. The DNA for the CDR3 is TGTGCCAGCAGCGTAGAGAGGGGGACGGGAAACACCATATATTTT.

V gene TRBV11-2 combines with J gene TRBJ2-1; 9 nucleotides agree with TRBD2. With 2 bases clipped from V and 0 bases from J, the junction kept 8 bases outside the gene matches. The CDR3 is made up of 18 amino acids. CDR1 SGHAT and CDR2 FQNNGV come from the germline V gene. CDR3 sequence (DNA): TGTGCCAGCAGCTTAAGGGCGGGAGGGCCGAGCTCCTACAATGAGCAGTTCTTC. Its translation is CASSLRAGGPSSYNEQFF.

In DNA form, the CDR3 reads TGTGCCAGCAGCCAATTTAGGTCTGAAGCTTTCTTT. Translation: CASSQFRSEAFF. The chain combines TRBV14 with TRBJ1-1; D remains ambiguous. Germline CDR1 reads SGHDN; CDR2 reads FVKESK. This CDR3 is built from 12 residues. Trimming pared 2 bases from V and 6 bases from J, leaving 7 bases between.

As for this clone: Here the CDR3 omits its conserved ending phenylalanine or tryptophan, so a read error is the likely source. The V gene is TRBV4-2, the J gene TRBJ2-7, with 10 bases identical to TRBD2. This CDR3 is built from 15 residues. CDR1 is LGHNA and CDR2 is YNFKEQ in the germline V gene. V shed 3 bases, J shed 2 bases, and the junction held 4 bases outside the gene matches. The DNA for the CDR3 is TGTGCCAGCAGCCAGGAGCGGGAGGGCCCCTACGAGCAGTACTCC. This gives the protein CASSQEREGPYEQYS.

The J gene is TRBJ2-3, the V gene TRBV5-6; TRBD2 agrees at 8 bases. V lost 4 bases, J lost 5 bases, and 12 bases stayed unmatched. Germline V gene data show CDR1 as SGHDT and CDR2 as YYEEEE. CDR3 length equals 16 residues. CDR3 protein: CASSRRTSSMGDTQYF. CDR3 bases: TGTGCCAGCAGCCGTAGGACTAGCTCTATGGGAGATACGCAGTATTTT. The full variable domain, with the rest looked up from reference TRBV5-6 and TRBJ2-3, is DAGVTQSPTHLIKTRGQQVTLRCSPKSGHDTVSWYQQALGQGPQFIFQYYEEEERQRGNFPDRFSGHQFPNYSSELNVNALLLGDSALYLCASSRRTSSMGDTQYFGPGTRLTVL.

This clone occurred a few times. The J gene is TRBJ1-1, the V gene TRBV9; D is unclear. V lost 0 bases to trimming and J lost 0 bases, with 6 bases between them. Germline assignment: CDR1 SGDLS and CDR2 YYNGEE. The CDR3 consists of 14 residues. Written as DNA, the CDR3 is TGTGCCAGCAGCGTAGACCCCATGAACACTGAAGCTTTCTTT. It specifies CASSVDPMNTEAFF.